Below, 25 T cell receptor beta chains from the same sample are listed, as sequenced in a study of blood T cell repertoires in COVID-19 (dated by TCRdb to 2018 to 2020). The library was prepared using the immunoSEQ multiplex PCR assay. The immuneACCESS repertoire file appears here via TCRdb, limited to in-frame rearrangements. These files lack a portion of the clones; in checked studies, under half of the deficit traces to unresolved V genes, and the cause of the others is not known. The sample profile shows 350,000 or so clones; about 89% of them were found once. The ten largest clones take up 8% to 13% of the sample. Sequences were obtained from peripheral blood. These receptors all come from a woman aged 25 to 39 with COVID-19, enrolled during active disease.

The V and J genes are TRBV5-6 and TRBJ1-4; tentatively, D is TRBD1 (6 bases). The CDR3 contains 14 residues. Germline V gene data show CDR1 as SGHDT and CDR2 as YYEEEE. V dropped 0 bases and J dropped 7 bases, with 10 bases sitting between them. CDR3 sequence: CASSLERRGEKLFF. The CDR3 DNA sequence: TGTGCCAGCAGCTTGGAGCGCAGGGGTGAAAAACTGTTTTTT.

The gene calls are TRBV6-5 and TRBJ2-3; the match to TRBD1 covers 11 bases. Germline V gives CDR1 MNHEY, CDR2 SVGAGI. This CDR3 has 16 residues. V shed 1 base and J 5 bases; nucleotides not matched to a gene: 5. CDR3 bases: TGTGCCAGCAGTTACTGGGGACAGGGGGTTGGAGATACGCAGTATTTT. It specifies CASSYWGQGVGDTQYF.

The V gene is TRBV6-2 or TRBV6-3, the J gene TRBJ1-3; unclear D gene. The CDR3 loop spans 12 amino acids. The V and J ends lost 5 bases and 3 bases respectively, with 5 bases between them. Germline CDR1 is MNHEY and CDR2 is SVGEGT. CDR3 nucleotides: TGTGCCAGCAGTCGCGGTGGAAACACCATATATTTT. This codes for CASSRGGNTIYF.

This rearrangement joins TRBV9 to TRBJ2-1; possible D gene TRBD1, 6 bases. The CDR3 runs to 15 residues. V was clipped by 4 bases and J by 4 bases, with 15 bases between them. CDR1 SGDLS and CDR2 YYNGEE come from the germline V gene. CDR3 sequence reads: CASSSREQGYNEQFF. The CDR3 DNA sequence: TGTGCCAGCAGCTCTCGTGAACAGGGATACAATGAGCAGTTCTTC.

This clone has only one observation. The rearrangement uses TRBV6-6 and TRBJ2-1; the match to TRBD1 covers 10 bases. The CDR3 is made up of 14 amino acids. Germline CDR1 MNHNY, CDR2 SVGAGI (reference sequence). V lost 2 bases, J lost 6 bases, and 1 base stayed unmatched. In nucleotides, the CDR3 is TGTGCCAGCAGTTACAGGACAGGGGGCAATGAGCAGTTCTTC. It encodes CASSYRTGGNEQFF.

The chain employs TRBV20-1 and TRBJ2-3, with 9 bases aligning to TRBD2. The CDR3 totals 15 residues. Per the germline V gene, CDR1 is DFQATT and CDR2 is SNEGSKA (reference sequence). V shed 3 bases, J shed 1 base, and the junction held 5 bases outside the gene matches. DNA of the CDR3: TGCAGTGCTAGTTGGCCTAGCGGGGGCACAGATACGCAGTATTTT. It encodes CSASWPSGGTDTQYF.

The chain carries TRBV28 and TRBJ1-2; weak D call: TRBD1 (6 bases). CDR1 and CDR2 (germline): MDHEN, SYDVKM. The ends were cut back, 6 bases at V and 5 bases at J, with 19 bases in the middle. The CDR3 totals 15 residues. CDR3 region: CASSPEVGTRYGYTF. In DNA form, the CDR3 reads TGTGCCAGCAGCCCGGAAGTGGGGACACGATATGGCTACACCTTC.

CDR3 DNA: TGTGCCAGCAGCTTCGGTCTAGTCGACACAGATACGCAGTATTTT. Its protein is CASSFGLVDTDTQYF. V and J are TRBV7-9 and TRBJ2-3, with unresolved D. Germline CDR1 and CDR2: SEHNR and FQNEAQ (reference sequence). V dropped 3 bases and J dropped 2 bases, with 12 bases sitting between them. This CDR3 spans 15 amino acids.

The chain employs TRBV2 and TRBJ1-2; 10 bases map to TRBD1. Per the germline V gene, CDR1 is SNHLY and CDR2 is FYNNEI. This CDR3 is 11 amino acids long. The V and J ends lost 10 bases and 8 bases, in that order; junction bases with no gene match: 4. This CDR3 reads CATGQGKGYTF. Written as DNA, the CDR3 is TGTGCCACGGGACAGGGGAAGGGCTACACCTTC.

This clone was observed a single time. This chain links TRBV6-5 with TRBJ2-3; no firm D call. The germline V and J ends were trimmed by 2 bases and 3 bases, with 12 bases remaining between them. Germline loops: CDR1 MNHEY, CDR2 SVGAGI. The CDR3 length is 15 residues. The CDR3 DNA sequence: TGTGCCAGCAGTTACAGCCCGGGTTTTACAGATACGCAGTATTTT. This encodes CASSYSPGFTDTQYF.

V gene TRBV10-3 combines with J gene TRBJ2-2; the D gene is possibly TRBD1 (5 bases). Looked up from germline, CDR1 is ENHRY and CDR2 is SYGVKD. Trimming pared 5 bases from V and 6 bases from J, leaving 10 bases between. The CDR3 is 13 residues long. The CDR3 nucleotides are TGTGCCATCAGTCAGGGTGGTGCCGGGGAGCTGTTTTTT. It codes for CAISQGGAGELFF.

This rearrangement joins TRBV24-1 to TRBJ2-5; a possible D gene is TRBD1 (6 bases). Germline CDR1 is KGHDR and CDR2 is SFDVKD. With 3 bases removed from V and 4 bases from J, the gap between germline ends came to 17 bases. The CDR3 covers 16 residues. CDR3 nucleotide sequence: TGTGCCACCAGTGATCCCGAACAGGGTCCGCTAGAGACCCAGTACTTC. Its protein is CATSDPEQGPLETQYF.

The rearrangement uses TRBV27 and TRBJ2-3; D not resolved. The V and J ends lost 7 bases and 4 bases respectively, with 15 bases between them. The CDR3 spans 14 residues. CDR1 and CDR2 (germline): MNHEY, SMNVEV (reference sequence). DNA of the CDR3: TGTGCCAGCACCATTAGAGGTCGGTCAGATACGCAGTATTTT. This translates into CASTIRGRSDTQYF.

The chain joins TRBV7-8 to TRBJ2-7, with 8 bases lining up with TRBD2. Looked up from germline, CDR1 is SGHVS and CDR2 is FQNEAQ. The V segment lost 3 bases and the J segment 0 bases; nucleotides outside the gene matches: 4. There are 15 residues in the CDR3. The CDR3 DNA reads TGTGCCAGCAGCTTGGCCGGGACTAGCTCCTACGAGCAGTACTTC. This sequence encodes CASSLAGTSSYEQYF.

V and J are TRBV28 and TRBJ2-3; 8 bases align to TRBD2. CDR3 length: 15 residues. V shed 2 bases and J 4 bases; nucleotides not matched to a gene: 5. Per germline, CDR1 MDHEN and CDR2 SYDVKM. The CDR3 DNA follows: TGTGCCAGCAGTTTAGCGGGAGGAGAGGCAGATACGCAGTATTTT. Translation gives CASSLAGGEADTQYF.

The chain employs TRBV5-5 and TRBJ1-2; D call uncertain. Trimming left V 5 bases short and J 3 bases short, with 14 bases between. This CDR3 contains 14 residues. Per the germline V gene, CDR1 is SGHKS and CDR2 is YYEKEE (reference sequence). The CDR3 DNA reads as TGTGCCAGCAGTTCGGGAGAATTGGACTATGGCTACACCTTC. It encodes CASSSGELDYGYTF. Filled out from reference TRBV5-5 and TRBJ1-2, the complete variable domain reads DAGVTQSPTHLIKTRGQQVTLRCSPISGHKSVSWYQQVLGQGPQFIFQYYEKEERGRGNFPDRFSARQFPNYSSELNVNALLLGDSALYLCASSSGELDYGYTFGSGTRLTVV.

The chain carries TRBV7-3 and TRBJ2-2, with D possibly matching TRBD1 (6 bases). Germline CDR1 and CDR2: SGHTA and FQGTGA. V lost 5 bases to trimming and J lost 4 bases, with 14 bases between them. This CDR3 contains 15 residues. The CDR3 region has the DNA TGTGCCAGCAGCCCGGACAGTACTTTCACCGGGGAGCTGTTTTTT. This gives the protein CASSPDSTFTGELFF.

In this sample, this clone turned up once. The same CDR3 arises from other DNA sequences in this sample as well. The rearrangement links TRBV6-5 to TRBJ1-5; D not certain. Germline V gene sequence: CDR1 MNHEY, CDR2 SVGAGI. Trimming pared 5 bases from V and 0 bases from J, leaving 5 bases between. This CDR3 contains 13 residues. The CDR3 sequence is CASSQNSNQPQHF. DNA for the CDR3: TGTGCCAGCAGTCAAAATAGCAATCAGCCCCAGCATTTT.

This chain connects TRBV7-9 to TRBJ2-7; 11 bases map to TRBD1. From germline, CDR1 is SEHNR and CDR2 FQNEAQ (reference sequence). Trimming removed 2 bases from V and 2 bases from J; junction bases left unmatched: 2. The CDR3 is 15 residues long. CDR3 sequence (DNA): TGTGCCAGCAGCTTAAGGACAGGGGGCCCCTACGAGCAGTACTTC. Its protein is CASSLRTGGPYEQYF.

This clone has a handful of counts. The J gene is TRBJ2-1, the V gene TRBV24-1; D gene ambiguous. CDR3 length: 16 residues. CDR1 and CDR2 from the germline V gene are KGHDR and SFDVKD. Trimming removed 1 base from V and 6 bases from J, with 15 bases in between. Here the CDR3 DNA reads TGTGCCACCAGTGATTTCCGAGGCCCGCATATCAATGAGCAGTTCTTC. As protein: CATSDFRGPHINEQFF.

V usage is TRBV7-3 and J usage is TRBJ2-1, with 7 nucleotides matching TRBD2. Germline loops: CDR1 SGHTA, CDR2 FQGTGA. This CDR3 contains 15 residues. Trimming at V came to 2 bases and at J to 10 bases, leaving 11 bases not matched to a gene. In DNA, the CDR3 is TGTGCCAGCAGCTTACGGTCGGGAGGAACGGCCGAGCAGTTCTTC. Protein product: CASSLRSGGTAEQFF.

The CDR3 DNA reads TGTGCCAGTAGTATTTCTACCAGGGGGAACGAGCAGTACTTC. Translated, it gives CASSISTRGNEQYF. The V and J genes are TRBV19 and TRBJ2-7, with 7 positions matching TRBD1. This CDR3 has 14 residues. The trim removed 3 bases at V and 5 bases at J, leaving 7 bases unmatched. CDR1 and CDR2 from the germline V gene are LNHDA and SQIVND (reference sequence).

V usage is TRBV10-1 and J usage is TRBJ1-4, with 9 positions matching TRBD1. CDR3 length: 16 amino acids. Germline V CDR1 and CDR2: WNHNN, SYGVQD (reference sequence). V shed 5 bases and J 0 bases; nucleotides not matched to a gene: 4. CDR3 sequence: CASSSGQGTTNEKLFF. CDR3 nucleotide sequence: TGCGCCAGCAGTTCAGGACAGGGGACAACTAATGAAAAACTGTTTTTT.

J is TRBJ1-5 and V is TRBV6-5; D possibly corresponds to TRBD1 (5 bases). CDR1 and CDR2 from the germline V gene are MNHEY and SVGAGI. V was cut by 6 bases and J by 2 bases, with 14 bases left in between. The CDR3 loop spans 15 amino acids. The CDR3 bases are TGTGCCAGCAGACCAGACAGTGGGGGCAATCAGCCCCAGCATTTT. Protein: CASRPDSGGNQPQHF.

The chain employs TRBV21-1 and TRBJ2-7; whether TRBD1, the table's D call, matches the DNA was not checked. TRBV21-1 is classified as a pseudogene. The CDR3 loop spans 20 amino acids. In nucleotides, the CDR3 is TGTGCCAGCAGCAAAGGCGTATGGACAGTCAGGCGATCCAGAATCTACGAGCAGTACTTC. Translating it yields CASSKGVWTVRRSRIYEQYF.